The 2 T cell receptor beta chains in this list originate from one sample, sequenced in a study of response to subunit inactivated influenza vaccine. One entry per CDR3 protein results from TCRdb running MiXCR on the RT-PCR reads. The data show hundreds of thousands of distinct CDR3 sequences, 9.5% to 15% seen once. This specimen was non-naive T cells sorted from PBMCs, taken 14 to 15 days before vaccination. These receptors originate from a man in his fifties or sixties who received an inactivated influenza vaccine.

This clonotype was counted only a few times. The chain recombines TRBV20-1 with TRBJ2-3; 7 positions match TRBD2. Germline-derived CDR1 and CDR2 are DFQATT and SNEGSKA (reference sequence). The V and J ends lost 3 bases and 2 bases, in that order; junction bases with no gene match: 5. The CDR3 is made up of 14 amino acids. The CDR3 DNA follows: TGCAGTGCTAGTCGCGGGACTAACACAGATACGCAGTATTTT. It codes for CSASRGTNTDTQYF.

A few counts support this clonotype. The DNA for the CDR3 is TGTGCCAGCAGCGCCCAGCGGGACTCCTACGAGCAGTACTTC. Amino acids: CASSAQRDSYEQYF. The V call is TRBV9, the J call TRBJ2-7; 7 bases are shared with TRBD2. The CDR3 has 14 amino acids. Germline lookup yields CDR1 SGDLS and CDR2 YYNGEE. J was trimmed by 0 bases and V by 3 bases; bases with no gene match: 3.